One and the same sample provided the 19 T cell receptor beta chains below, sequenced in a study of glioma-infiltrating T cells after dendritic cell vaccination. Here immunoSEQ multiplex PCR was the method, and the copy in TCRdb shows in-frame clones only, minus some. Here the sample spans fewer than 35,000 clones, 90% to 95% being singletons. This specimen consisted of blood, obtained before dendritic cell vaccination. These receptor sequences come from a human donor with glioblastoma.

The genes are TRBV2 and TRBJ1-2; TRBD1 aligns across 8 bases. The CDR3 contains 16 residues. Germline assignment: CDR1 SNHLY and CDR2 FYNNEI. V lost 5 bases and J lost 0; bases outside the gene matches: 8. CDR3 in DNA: TGTGCCAGCAGTTGGGGACAGGTATCTTCTAACTATGGCTACACCTTC. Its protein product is CASSWGQVSSNYGYTF.

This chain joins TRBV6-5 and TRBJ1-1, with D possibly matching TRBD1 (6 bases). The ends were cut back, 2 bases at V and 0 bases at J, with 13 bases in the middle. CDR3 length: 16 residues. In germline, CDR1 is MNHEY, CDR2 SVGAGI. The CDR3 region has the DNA TGTGCCAGCAGTTACGATCCGGACAGAATGAACACTGAAGCTTTCTTT. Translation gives CASSYDPDRMNTEAFF.

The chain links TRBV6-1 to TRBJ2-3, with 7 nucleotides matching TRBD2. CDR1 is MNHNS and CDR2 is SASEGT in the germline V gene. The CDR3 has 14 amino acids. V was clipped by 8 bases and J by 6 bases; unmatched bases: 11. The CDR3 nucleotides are TGTGCCAGCCGGGGGACTAAGGCGTCGGATACGCAGTATTTT. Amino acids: CASRGTKASDTQYF.

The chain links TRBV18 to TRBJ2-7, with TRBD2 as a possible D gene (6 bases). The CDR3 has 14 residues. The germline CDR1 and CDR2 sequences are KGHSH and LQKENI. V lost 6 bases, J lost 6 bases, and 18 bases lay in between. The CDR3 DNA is TGTGCCAGCTCGCCGATGGAGGGGCGCAGCGAGCAGTACTTC. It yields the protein CASSPMEGRSEQYF.

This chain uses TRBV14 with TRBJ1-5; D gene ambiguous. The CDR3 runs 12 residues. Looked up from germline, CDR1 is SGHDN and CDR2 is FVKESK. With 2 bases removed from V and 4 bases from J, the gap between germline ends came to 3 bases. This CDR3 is CASSQRNQPQHF. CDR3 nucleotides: TGTGCCAGCAGCCAACGGAATCAGCCCCAGCATTTT.

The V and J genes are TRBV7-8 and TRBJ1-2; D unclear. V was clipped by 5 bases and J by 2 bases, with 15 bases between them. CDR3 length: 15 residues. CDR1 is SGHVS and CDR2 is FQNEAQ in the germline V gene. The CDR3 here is CASSSTSGRNYGYTF. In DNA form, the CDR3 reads TGTGCCAGCAGCAGTACCTCCGGCAGGAACTATGGCTACACCTTC.

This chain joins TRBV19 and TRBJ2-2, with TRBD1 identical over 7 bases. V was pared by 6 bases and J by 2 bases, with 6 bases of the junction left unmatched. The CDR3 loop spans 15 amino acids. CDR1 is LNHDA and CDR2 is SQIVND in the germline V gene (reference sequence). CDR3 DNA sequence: TGTGCCAGTAGAGAGGGACAGCTTAACACCGGGGAGCTGTTTTTT. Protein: CASREGQLNTGELFF. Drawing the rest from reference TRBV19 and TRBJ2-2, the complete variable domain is DGGITQSPKYLFRKEGQNVTLSCEQNLNHDAMYWYRQDPGQGLRLIYYSQIVNDFQKGDIAEGYSVSREKKESFPLTVTSAQKNPTAFYLCASREGQLNTGELFFGEGSRLTVL.

CDR3 loop: CASSYSDRLEAFF. The DNA of the CDR3 is TGTGCCAGCAGTTACTCGGACAGGCTGGAAGCTTTCTTT. V usage is TRBV6-6 and J usage is TRBJ1-1, with 7 bases aligning to TRBD1. V was clipped by 0 bases and J by 8 bases; unmatched bases: 3. The CDR3 consists of 13 residues. Germline V gene lookup returns CDR1 MNHNY and CDR2 SVGAGI (reference sequence).

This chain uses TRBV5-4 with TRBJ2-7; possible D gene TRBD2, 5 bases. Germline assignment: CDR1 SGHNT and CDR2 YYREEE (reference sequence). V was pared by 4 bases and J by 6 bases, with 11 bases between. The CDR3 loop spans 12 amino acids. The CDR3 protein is CASSPGGSEQYF. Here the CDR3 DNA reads TGTGCCAGCAGCCCTGGCGGGTCCGAGCAGTACTTC. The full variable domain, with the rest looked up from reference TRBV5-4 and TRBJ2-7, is ETGVTQSPTHLIKTRGQQVTLRCSSQSGHNTVSWYQQALGQGPQFIFQYYREEENGRGNFPPRFSGLQFPNYSSELNVNALELDDSALYLCASSPGGSEQYFGPGTRLTVT.

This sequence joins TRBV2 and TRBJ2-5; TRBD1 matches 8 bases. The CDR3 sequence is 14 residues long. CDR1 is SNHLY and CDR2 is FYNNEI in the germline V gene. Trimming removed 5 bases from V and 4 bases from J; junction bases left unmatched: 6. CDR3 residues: CASSILGQVETQYF. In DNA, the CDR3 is TGTGCCAGCAGTATTCTGGGACAGGTAGAGACCCAGTACTTC.

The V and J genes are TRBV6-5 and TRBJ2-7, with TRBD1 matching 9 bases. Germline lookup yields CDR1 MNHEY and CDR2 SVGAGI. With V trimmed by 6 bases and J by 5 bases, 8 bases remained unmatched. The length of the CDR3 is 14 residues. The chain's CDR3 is CASRPDRGQNEQYF. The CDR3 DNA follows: TGTGCCAGCAGACCGGACAGGGGTCAGAACGAGCAGTACTTC.

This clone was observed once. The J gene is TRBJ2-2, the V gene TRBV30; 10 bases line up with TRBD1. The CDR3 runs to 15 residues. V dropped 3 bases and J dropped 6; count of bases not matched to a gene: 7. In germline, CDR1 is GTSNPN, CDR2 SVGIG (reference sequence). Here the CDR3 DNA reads TGTGCCTGGAGCCGGGGACAGGGGAGGGCCGGGGAGCTGTTTTTT. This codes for CAWSRGQGRAGELFF.

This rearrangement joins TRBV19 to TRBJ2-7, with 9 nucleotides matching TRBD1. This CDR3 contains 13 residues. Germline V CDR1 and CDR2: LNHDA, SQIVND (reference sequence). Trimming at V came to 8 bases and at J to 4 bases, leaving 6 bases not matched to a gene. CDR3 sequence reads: CASGPTGGYEQYF. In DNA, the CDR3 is TGTGCCAGTGGGCCGACAGGGGGATACGAGCAGTACTTC.

This CDR3 reads CASSEDAGAETQYF. The CDR3 DNA is TGTGCCAGCAGTGAGGACGCGGGGGCAGAGACCCAGTACTTC. The V and J genes are TRBV6-1 and TRBJ2-5; maybe TRBD2 (7 bases). Looked up from germline, CDR1 is MNHNS and CDR2 is SASEGT. The CDR3 loop spans 14 amino acids. Trimming removed 3 bases at V and 4 bases at J, with 12 bases between.

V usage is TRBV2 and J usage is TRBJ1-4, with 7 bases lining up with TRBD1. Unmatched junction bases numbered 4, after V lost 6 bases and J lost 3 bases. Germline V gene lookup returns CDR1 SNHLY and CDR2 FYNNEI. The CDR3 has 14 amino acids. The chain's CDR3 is CASRPTGPNEKLFF. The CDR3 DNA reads TGTGCCAGCAGACCGACAGGGCCTAATGAAAAACTGTTTTTT.

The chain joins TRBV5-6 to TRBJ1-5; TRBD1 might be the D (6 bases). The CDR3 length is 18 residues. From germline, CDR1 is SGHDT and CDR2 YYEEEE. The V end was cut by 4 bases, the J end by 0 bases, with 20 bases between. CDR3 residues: CASSTQKGQISSNQPQHF. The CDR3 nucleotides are TGTGCCAGCAGCACCCAGAAAGGACAGATATCTAGCAATCAGCCCCAGCATTTT.

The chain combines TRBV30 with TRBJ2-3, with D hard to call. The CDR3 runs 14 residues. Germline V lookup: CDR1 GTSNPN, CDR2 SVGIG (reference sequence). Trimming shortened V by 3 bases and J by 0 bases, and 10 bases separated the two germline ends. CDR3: CAWRSTYSTDTQYF. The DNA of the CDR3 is TGTGCCTGGAGATCGACATATAGCACAGATACGCAGTATTTT.

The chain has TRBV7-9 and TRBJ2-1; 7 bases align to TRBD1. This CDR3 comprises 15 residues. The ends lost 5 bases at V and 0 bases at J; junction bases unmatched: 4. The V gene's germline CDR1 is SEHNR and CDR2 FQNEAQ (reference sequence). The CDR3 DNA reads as TGTGCCAGCAGCCCGACAGGGATCTCCTACAATGAGCAGTTCTTC. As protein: CASSPTGISYNEQFF.

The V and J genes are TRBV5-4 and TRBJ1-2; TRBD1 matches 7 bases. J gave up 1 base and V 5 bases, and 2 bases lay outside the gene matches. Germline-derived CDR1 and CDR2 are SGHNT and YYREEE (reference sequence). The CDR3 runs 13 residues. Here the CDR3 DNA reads TGTGCCAGCAGTCAGGGGGGTAACTATGGCTACACCTTC. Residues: CASSQGGNYGYTF.